This T cell receptor beta chain appears in the sequencing data of a study of blood T cell repertoires in COVID-19. CDR1 is SGHNT, CDR2 YENEEA, per germline. This CDR3 is built from 13 residues. V shed 5 bases, J shed 6 bases, and the junction held 7 bases outside the gene matches. Assay used: immunoSEQ multiplex PCR; TCRdb lists only in-frame clones, some missing. The table shows about 59,000 clones, with 79% occurring only once. This TCR was recovered from a man aged 55-75 years with acute or convalescent COVID-19. The sample taken for sequencing was peripheral blood. V and J are TRBV11-3 and TRBJ2-7; TRBD1 aligns across 7 bases. CDR3 amino acids: CASSHDRDGEQYF. CDR3 nucleotides: TGTGCCAGCAGCCATGACAGGGACGGCGAGCAGTACTTC.